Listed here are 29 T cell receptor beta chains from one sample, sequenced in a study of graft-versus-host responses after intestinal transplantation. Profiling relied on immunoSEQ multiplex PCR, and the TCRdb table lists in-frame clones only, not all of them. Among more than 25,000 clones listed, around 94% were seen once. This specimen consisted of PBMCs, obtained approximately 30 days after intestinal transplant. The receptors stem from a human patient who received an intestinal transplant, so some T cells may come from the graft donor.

The CDR3 here is CASSFSYEQYF. The CDR3 DNA reads as TGCGCCAGCAGCTTTTCCTACGAGCAGTACTTC. The chain joins TRBV5-1 to TRBJ2-7; D is undetermined. Trimming pared 2 bases from V and 1 base from J, leaving 1 base between. This CDR3 has 11 residues. In germline, CDR1 is SGHRS, CDR2 YFSETQ.

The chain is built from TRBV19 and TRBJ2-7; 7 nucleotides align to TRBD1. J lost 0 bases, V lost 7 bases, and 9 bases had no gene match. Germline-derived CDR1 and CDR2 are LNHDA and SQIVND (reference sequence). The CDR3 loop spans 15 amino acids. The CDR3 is CASNVSGTVSYEQYF. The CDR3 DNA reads TGTGCCAGTAATGTCTCCGGGACAGTCTCCTACGAGCAGTACTTC. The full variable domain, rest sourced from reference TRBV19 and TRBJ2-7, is DGGITQSPKYLFRKEGQNVTLSCEQNLNHDAMYWYRQDPGQGLRLIYYSQIVNDFQKGDIAEGYSVSREKKESFPLTVTSAQKNPTAFYLCASNVSGTVSYEQYFGPGTRLTVT.

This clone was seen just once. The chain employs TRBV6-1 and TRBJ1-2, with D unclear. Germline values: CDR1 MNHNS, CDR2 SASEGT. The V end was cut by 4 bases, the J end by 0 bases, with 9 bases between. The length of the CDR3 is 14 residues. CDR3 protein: CASSVGITNYGYTF. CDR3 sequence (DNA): TGTGCCAGCAGTGTCGGAATCACTAACTATGGCTACACCTTC.

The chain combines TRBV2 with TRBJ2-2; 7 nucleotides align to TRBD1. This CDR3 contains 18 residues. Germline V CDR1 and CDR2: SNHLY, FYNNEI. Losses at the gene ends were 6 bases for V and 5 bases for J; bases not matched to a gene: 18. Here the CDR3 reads CASRVPTGHNQGTGELFF. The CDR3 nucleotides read TGTGCCAGCAGGGTTCCGACAGGGCATAATCAAGGTACCGGGGAGCTGTTTTTT.

The CDR3 nucleotides read TGCGCCAGCAGCTTGGGGGACACCCGGCGGGGGGCCAACGTCCTGACTTTC. It codes for CASSLGDTRRGANVLTF. This chain connects TRBV5-1 to TRBJ2-6; TRBD1 is a possible D gene (6 bases). This CDR3 comprises 17 residues. Deletions cut 0 bases from V and 4 bases from J, with 14 bases between. Germline lookup yields CDR1 SGHRS and CDR2 YFSETQ.

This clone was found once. CDR3 region: CASRGTVDTQYF. The CDR3 DNA is TGTGCCAGCAGGGGGACAGTGGATACGCAGTATTTT. The chain joins TRBV7-9 to TRBJ2-3; 7 bases agree with TRBD1. The CDR3 loop spans 12 amino acids. Germline CDR1 is SEHNR and CDR2 is FQNEAQ (reference sequence). The V and J ends lost 6 bases and 6 bases, in that order; junction bases with no gene match: 3. Supplemented by reference TRBV7-9 and TRBJ2-3, the full variable domain reads DTGVSQNPRHKITKRGQNVTFRCDPISEHNRLYWYRQTLGQGPEFLTYFQNEAQLEKSRLLSDRFSAERPKGSFSTLEIQRTEQGDSAMYLCASRGTVDTQYFGPGTRLTVL.

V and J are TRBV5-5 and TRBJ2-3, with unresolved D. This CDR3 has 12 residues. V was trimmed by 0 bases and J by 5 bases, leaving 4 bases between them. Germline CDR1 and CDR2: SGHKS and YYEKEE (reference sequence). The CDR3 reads CASSLELDTQYF. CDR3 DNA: TGTGCCAGCAGCTTGGAATTAGATACGCAGTATTTT.

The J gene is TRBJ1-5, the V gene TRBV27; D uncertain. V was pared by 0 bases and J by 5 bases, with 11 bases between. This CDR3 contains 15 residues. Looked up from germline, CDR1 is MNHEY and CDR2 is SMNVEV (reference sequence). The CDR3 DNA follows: TGTGCCAGCAGTTTATCTGCAGGCGGGGATCAGCCCCAGCATTTT. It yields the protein CASSLSAGGDQPQHF.

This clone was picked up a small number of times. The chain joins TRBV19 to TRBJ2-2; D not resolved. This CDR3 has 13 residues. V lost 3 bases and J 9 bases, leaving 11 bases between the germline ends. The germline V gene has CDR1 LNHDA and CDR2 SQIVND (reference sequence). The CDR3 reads CASSISSLRELFF. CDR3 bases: TGTGCCAGTAGTATCTCCAGTTTGAGGGAGCTGTTTTTT.

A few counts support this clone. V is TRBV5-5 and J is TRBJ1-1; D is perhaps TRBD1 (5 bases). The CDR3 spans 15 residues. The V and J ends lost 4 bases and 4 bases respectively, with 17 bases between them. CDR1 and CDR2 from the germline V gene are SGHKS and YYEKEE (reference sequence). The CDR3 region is CASSPPGPGATEAFF. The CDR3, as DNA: TGTGCCAGCAGCCCCCCGGGCCCCGGGGCCACTGAAGCTTTCTTT.

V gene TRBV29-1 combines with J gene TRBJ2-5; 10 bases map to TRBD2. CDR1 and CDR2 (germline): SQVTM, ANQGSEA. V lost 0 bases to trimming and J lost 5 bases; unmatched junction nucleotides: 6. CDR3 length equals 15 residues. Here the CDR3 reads CSVEDSGGLGETQYF. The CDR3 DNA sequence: TGCAGCGTTGAAGATAGCGGGGGGCTCGGGGAGACCCAGTACTTC.

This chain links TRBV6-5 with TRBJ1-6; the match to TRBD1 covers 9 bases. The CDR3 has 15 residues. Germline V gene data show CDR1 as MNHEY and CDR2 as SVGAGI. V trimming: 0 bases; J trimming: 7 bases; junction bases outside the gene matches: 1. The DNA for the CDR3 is TGTGCCAGCAGTTACTCGACAGGGGGGAATTCACCCCTCCACTTT. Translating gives CASSYSTGGNSPLHF.

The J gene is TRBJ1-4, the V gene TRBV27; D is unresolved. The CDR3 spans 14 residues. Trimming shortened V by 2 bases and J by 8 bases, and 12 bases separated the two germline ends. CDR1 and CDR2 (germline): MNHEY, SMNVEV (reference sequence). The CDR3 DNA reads TGTGCCAGCAGTTTACGGAGGGTGGGGGAAAAACTGTTTTTT. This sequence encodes CASSLRRVGEKLFF. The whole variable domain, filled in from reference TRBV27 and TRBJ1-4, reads EAQVTQNPRYLITVTGKKLTVTCSQNMNHEYMSWYRQDPGLGLRQIYYSMNVEVTDKGDVPEGYKVSRKEKRNFPLILESPSPNQTSLYFCASSLRRVGEKLFFGSGTQLSVL.

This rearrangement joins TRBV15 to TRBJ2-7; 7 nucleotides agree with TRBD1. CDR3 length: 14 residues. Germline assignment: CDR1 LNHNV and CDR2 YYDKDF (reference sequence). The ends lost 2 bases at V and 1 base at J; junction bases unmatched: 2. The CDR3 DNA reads TGTGCCACCAGCAGATACAGGGGATCCTACGAGCAGTACTTC. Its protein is CATSRYRGSYEQYF.

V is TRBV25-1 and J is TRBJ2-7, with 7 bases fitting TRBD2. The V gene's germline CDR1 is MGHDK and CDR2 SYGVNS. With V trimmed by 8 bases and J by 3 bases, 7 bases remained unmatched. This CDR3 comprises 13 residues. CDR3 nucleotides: TGTGCCAGCGGGGGAGGGGCCGGCTACGAGCAGTACTTC. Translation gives CASGGGAGYEQYF.

The CDR3 DNA reads as TGTGCCAGCAGCTTCCGGGGGGGCGGAGAGACCCAGTACTTC. As protein: CASSFRGGGETQYF. This sequence joins TRBV7-9 and TRBJ2-5, with 8 bases aligning to TRBD2. CDR1 is SEHNR, CDR2 FQNEAQ, per germline (reference sequence). The CDR3 covers 14 residues. V trimming: 3 bases; J trimming: 4 bases; junction bases outside the gene matches: 4.

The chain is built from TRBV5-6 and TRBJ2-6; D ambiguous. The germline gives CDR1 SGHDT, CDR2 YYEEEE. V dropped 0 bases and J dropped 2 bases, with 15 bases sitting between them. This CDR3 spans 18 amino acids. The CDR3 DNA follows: TGTGCCAGCAGCTTGGAAATAGTCTTAGGGACTGGGGCCAACGTCCTGACTTTC. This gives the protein CASSLEIVLGTGANVLTF.

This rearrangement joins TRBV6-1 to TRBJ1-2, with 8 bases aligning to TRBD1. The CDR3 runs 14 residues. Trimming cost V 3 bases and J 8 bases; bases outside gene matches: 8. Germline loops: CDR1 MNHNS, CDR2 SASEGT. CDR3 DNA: TGTGCCAGCAGTGATATACAGGGGGTTGGGGGCTACACCTTC. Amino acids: CASSDIQGVGGYTF.

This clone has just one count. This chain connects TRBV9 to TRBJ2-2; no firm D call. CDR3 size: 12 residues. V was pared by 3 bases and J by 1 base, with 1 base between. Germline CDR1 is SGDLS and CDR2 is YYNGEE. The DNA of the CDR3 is TGTGCCAGCAGCGGGAACACCGGGGAGCTGTTTTTT. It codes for CASSGNTGELFF.

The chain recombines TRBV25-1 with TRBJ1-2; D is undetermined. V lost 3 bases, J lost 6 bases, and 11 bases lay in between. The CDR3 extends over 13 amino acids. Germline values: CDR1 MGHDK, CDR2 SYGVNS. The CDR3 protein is CASSESAWDGYTF. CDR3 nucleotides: TGTGCCAGCAGTGAGTCGGCCTGGGATGGCTACACCTTC.

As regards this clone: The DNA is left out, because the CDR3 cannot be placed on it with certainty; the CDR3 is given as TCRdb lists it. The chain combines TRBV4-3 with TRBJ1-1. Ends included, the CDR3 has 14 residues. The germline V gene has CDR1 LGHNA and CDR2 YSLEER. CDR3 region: CASSQVAGGTEALF.

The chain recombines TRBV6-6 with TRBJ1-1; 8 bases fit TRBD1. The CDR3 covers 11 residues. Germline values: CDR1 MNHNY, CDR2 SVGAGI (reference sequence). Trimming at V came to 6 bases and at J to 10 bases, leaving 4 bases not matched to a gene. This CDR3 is CASSQDRGAFF. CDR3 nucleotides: TGTGCCAGCAGCCAAGACAGGGGAGCTTTCTTT.

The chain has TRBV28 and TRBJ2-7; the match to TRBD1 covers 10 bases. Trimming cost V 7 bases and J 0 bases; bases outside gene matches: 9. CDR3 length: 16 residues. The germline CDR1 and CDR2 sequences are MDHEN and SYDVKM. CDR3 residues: CASKQPGQGTSYEQYF. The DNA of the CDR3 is TGTGCCAGCAAGCAACCGGGACAGGGGACCTCCTACGAGCAGTACTTC. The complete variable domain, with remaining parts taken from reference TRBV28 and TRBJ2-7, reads DVKVTQSSRYLVKRTGEKVFLECVQDMDHENMFWYRQDPGLGLRLIYFSYDVKMKEKGDIPEGYSVSREKKERFSLILESASTNQTSMYLCASKQPGQGTSYEQYFGPGTRLTVT.

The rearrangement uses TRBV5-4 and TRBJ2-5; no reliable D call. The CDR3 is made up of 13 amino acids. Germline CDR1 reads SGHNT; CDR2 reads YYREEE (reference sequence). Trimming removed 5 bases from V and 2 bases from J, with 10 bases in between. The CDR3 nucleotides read TGTGCCAGCAGGGAGATGGGGCAAGAGACCCAGTACTTC. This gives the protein CASREMGQETQYF. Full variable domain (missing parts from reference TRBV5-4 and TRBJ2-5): ETGVTQSPTHLIKTRGQQVTLRCSSQSGHNTVSWYQQALGQGPQFIFQYYREEENGRGNFPPRFSGLQFPNYSSELNVNALELDDSALYLCASREMGQETQYFGPGTRLLVL.

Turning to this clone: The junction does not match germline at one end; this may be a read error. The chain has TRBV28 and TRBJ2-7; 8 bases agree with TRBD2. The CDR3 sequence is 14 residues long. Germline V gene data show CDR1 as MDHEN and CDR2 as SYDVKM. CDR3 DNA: TGTGCCAGCAGTTTAGAGCGGGGGCAGTACGAGCAGTGCTTC. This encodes CASSLERGQYEQCF.

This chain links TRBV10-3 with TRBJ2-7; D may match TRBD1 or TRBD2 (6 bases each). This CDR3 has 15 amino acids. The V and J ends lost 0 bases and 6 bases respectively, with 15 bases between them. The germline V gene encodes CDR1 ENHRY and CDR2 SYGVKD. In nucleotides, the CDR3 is TGTGCCATCAGTGAGTCGACGGGGGCGAGAGTCGAGCAGTACTTC. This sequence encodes CAISESTGARVEQYF.

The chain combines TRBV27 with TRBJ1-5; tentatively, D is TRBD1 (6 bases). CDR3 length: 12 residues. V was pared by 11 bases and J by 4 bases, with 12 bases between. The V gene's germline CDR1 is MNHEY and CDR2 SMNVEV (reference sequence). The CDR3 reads CASSRGNQPQHF. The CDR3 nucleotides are TGTGCCTCCTCCAGGGGTAATCAGCCCCAGCATTTT.

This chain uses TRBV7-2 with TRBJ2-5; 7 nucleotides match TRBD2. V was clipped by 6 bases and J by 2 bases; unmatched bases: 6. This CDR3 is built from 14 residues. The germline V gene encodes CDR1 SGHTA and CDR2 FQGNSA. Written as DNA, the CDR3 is TGTGCCAGCAGTCCCGGGAGGTCACAAGAGACCCAGTACTTC. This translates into CASSPGRSQETQYF.

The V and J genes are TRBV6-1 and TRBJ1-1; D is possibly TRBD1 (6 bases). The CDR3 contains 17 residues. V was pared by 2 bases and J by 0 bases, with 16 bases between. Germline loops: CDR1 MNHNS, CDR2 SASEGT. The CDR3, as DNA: TGTGCCAGCAGTGAATTTTTGCCGGGGGCCCTGAACACTGAAGCTTTCTTT. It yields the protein CASSEFLPGALNTEAFF.